This passage covers 10 T cell receptor beta chains from one sample sequenced in a study of blood T cells in healthy people across ages. A second PCR of 7 to 11 cycles used a sample-barcoded 5' primer and a J-beta primer mix. TCRdb recomputed calls from the 5' RACE reads with MiXCR, one row per CDR3 protein. This table holds 850,000 to 1,000,000 distinct CDR3 sequences, roughly 51% found once. Sequenced input: blood. The receptors were sampled from a woman aged 55-70 years in good health.

This chain links TRBV7-3 with TRBJ2-1; a weak D match, TRBD2 (5 bases). Trimming removed 1 base from V and 9 bases from J, with 13 bases in between. CDR1 SGHTA and CDR2 FQGTGA come from the germline V gene. The CDR3 is made up of 14 amino acids. The chain's CDR3 is CASSLMANAGEQFF. The CDR3, as DNA: TGTGCCAGCAGCTTAATGGCTAACGCGGGTGAGCAGTTCTTC.

The rearrangement joins TRBV7-9 to TRBJ2-5, with 14 bases matching TRBD2. Germline assignment: CDR1 SEHNR and CDR2 FQNEAQ (reference sequence). V was pared by 3 bases and J by 4 bases, with 7 bases of the junction left unmatched. This CDR3 contains 17 residues. The CDR3 sequence: CASSFLTSGREGETQYF. CDR3 nucleotides: TGTGCCAGCAGCTTTCTGACTAGCGGGAGGGAGGGAGAGACCCAGTACTTC.

This chain connects TRBV18 to TRBJ2-4, with 8 nucleotides matching TRBD2. Gene TRBJ2-7 matches the end of the DNA better, so the J call may be wrong. From germline, CDR1 is KGHSH and CDR2 LQKENI. This CDR3 has 14 residues. CDR3 nucleotide sequence: TGTGCCAGCTCGCCTTCGGGAGGGTACTACGAGCAGTACTTC. Amino acid sequence: CASSPSGGYYEQYF.

The chain joins TRBV11-2 to TRBJ2-3; maybe TRBD2 (6 bases). CDR3 size: 15 residues. Trimming pared 1 base from V and 3 bases from J, leaving 11 bases between. Germline V gene sequence: CDR1 SGHAT, CDR2 FQNNGV. CDR3 nucleotide sequence: TGTGCCAGCAGCTTAGGACTAGTTGAGACAGATACGCAGTATTTT. This gives the protein CASSLGLVETDTQYF.

This clonotype has a handful of counts. CDR3 residues: CSARDLRVLDRPYEQYF. The CDR3 DNA reads TGCAGTGCTAGAGATCTAAGGGTTTTGGACAGACCCTACGAGCAGTACTTC. The chain has TRBV20-1 and TRBJ2-7; a weak D match, TRBD1 (6 bases). The CDR3 sequence is 17 residues long. Trimming shortened V by 0 bases and J by 2 bases, and 20 bases separated the two germline ends. CDR1 DFQATT and CDR2 SNEGSKA come from the germline V gene (reference sequence).

This clonotype was counted between two and nine times. The V call is TRBV29-1, the J call TRBJ2-1, with 8 positions matching TRBD2. The CDR3 is 14 residues long. The junction had 11 bases not matched to a gene; V was cut back by 3 bases and J by 10 bases. The germline V gene encodes CDR1 SQVTM and CDR2 ANQGSEA. CDR3 nucleotide sequence: TGCAGCGTTGATTCCCTAGCGGGCCTGAGGGAGCAGTTCTTC. The encoded protein is CSVDSLAGLREQFF.

This clonotype has only a few counts. The chain carries TRBV29-1 and TRBJ2-2, with a tentative D call TRBD2 (6 bases). The CDR3 loop spans 12 amino acids. Germline CDR1 is SQVTM and CDR2 is ANQGSEA. Trimming took 4 bases from V and 6 from J, leaving 9 bases between them. DNA for the CDR3: TGCAGCGTTGCCGGACTACCCGGGGAGCTGTTTTTT. Its translation: CSVAGLPGELFF.

In its sample, this clonotype was seen a few times. The J gene is TRBJ2-7, the V gene TRBV28; 12 bases are shared with TRBD2. Germline CDR1 is MDHEN and CDR2 is SYDVKM. V shed 4 bases and J 4 bases; nucleotides not matched to a gene: 5. The CDR3 spans 15 residues. The CDR3 DNA reads as TGTGCCAGCAGTTCATCTAGCGGGAGGGCGTACGAGCAGTACTTC. Translation: CASSSSSGRAYEQYF.

The chain uses TRBV18 and TRBJ1-1; 8 bases line up with TRBD1. The CDR3 extends over 14 amino acids. Germline V gene data show CDR1 as KGHSH and CDR2 as LQKENI. J was trimmed by 1 base and V by 4 bases; bases with no gene match: 2. CDR3 DNA: TGTGCCAGCTCACGACAGGGGTGGAACACTGAAGCTTTCTTT. Translated, it gives CASSRQGWNTEAFF.

This chain links TRBV4-3 with TRBJ1-1; D unresolved. The CDR3 extends over 16 amino acids. V gave up 0 bases and J gave up 2 bases, with 13 bases separating them. The V gene's germline CDR1 is LGHNA and CDR2 YSLEER. The CDR3 loop reads CASSQDVVLLNTEAFF. The CDR3 bases are TGCGCCAGCAGCCAAGATGTAGTCCTCTTAAACACTGAAGCTTTCTTT.